The 10 T cell receptor beta chains presented below share a single source sample, sequenced in a study of neoadjuvant anti-PD-1 for oral cavity cancer. The time point: after neoadjuvant nivolumab, at surgical resection. Produced via immunoSEQ multiplex PCR; TCRdb's table is partial and in-frame only. Of roughly 15,000 clones in the sample, 65% to 80% were seen once. The source was PBMCs, collected after nivolumab (anti-PD-1) treatment. All receptors come from a person aged 35-79 years with oral cavity squamous cell carcinoma.

The chain has TRBV6-5 and TRBJ2-7; possible D gene TRBD1, 5 bases. The CDR3 has 13 residues. Germline-derived CDR1 and CDR2 are MNHEY and SVGAGI. Trimming took 5 bases from V and 6 from J, leaving 14 bases between them. The CDR3 region has the DNA TGTGCCAGCAGTGAAGCCAGGGCTCTCGAGCAGTACTTC. It codes for CASSEARALEQYF.

The CDR3 sequence is CASSLRGLAGPYNEQFF. The CDR3 nucleotides are TGTGCCAGCAGTTTGAGGGGACTAGCGGGACCTTACAATGAGCAGTTCTTC. This sequence joins TRBV27 and TRBJ2-1; TRBD2 matches 13 bases. The germline CDR1 and CDR2 sequences are MNHEY and SMNVEV (reference sequence). Trimming removed 3 bases from V and 4 bases from J; junction bases left unmatched: 6. The CDR3 covers 17 residues.

The J gene is TRBJ2-6, the V gene TRBV25-1, with D perhaps matching TRBD1 or TRBD2 (6 bases each). The CDR3 contains 16 residues. CDR1 and CDR2 (germline): MGHDK, SYGVNS. The V and J ends lost 10 bases and 0 bases respectively, with 16 bases between them. For the CDR3, the DNA is TGTGCCACCTCGGGGGCCGTGAGCTCTGGGGCCAACGTCCTGACTTTC. This encodes CATSGAVSSGANVLTF.

V is TRBV28 and J is TRBJ2-2; D not certain. Per germline, CDR1 MDHEN and CDR2 SYDVKM. This CDR3 is built from 13 residues. The ends were cut back, 5 bases at V and 6 bases at J, with 10 bases in the middle. CDR3 amino acids: CASSPTDAGELFF. The CDR3 bases are TGTGCCAGCAGTCCAACGGACGCCGGGGAGCTGTTTTTT. Complete variable domain (other parts from reference TRBV28 and TRBJ2-2): DVKVTQSSRYLVKRTGEKVFLECVQDMDHENMFWYRQDPGLGLRLIYFSYDVKMKEKGDIPEGYSVSREKKERFSLILESASTNQTSMYLCASSPTDAGELFFGEGSRLTVL.

V gene TRBV21-1 combines with J gene TRBJ2-7; the D call TRBD2 from the table was never checked on the DNA. TRBV21-1 is termed a pseudogene. The CDR3 has 18 amino acids. The CDR3 region is CASSKNPRLAGGPREQYF. CDR3 coding DNA: TGTGCCAGCAGCAAAAACCCCCGACTAGCGGGAGGGCCCCGCGAGCAGTACTTC.

This chain links TRBV18 with TRBJ2-2; the match to TRBD2 covers 7 bases. The CDR3 is 15 residues long. Germline CDR1 and CDR2: KGHSH and LQKENI. After removal of 5 bases from V and 7 bases from J, the junction contained 10 bases not matched to a gene. The CDR3 DNA reads TGTGCCAGCTCAGTGGGGCGGGAGATGGGCGGGGAGCTGTTTTTT. Translated: CASSVGREMGGELFF. Together with reference TRBV18 and TRBJ2-2, the CDR3 gives the full variable domain: NAGVMQNPRHLVRRRGQEARLRCSPMKGHSHVYWYRQLPEEGLKFMVYLQKENIIDESGMPKERFSAEFPKEGPSILRIQQVVRGDSAAYFCASSVGREMGGELFFGEGSRLTVL.

The chain recombines TRBV29-1 with TRBJ2-3; D gene uncertain. Germline CDR1 and CDR2: SQVTM and ANQGSEA. The CDR3 is 11 residues long. Deletions cut 8 bases from V and 4 bases from J, with 10 bases between. The CDR3 protein is CSTWAADTQYF. The CDR3 DNA follows: TGCAGCACGTGGGCCGCAGATACGCAGTATTTT.

This chain uses TRBV6-6 with TRBJ1-3; D is unresolved. From germline, CDR1 is MNHNY and CDR2 SVGAGI (reference sequence). V lost 7 bases, J lost 0 bases, and 7 bases lay in between. This CDR3 has 13 residues. The CDR3 DNA sequence: TGTGCCAGCACCCGTACCTCTGGAAACACCATATATTTT. Translating gives CASTRTSGNTIYF.

This chain connects TRBV25-1 to TRBJ1-4; TRBD1 matches at 10 bases. Germline V CDR1 and CDR2: MGHDK, SYGVNS. The CDR3 sequence is 16 residues long. Trimming removed 8 bases from V and 8 bases from J; junction bases left unmatched: 14. The CDR3 DNA follows: TGTGCCAGCGAATCCTCCGGGGGACAGGGGTGGGAAAAACTGTTTTTT. This encodes CASESSGGQGWEKLFF.

The sample holds one count of this clone. V usage is TRBV6-5 and J usage is TRBJ2-1, with D perhaps TRBD1 (6 bases). In germline, CDR1 is MNHEY, CDR2 SVGAGI. Trimming cost V 5 bases and J 3 bases, with 14 bases left between them. The CDR3 loop spans 15 amino acids. CDR3 DNA: TGTGCCAGCAGTAAACAGGGTTCGGGCTACAATGAGCAGTTCTTC. Its translation is CASSKQGSGYNEQFF.